The 4 T cell receptor beta chains below all came from one sample that was sequenced in a study of T cell responses to AZD1222 COVID-19 vaccine. Libraries were prepared by immunoSEQ multiplex PCR; TCRdb keeps only in-frame clonotypes and omits some of them. The table shows 150,000 to 180,000 clones, with about nine tenths occurring only once. This specimen consisted of peripheral blood, obtained on day 0 of MenACWY control vaccination. These receptors were obtained from an adult in good health.

J is TRBJ1-1 and V is TRBV6-6; D ambiguous. Deletions cut 3 bases from V and 1 base from J, with 12 bases between. Germline CDR1 MNHNY, CDR2 SVGAGI (reference sequence). The CDR3 is 15 amino acids. The DNA of the CDR3 is TGTGCCAGCAGTTATGTTAGCAGGAGGAACACTGAAGCTTTCTTT. Translated: CASSYVSRRNTEAFF.

The chain carries TRBV6-6 and TRBJ2-2; D perhaps matches TRBD2 (5 bases). Trimming stripped 5 bases from V and 2 bases from J, with 18 bases between. CDR1 is MNHNY, CDR2 SVGAGI, per germline (reference sequence). The CDR3 is 17 amino acids. The CDR3 DNA reads TGTGCCAGCAGTCCCCGGCAGAGGGCAGCTAACACCGGGGAGCTGTTTTTT. The encoded protein is CASSPRQRAANTGELFF.

This clone was found a few times. CDR3 in amino acids: CASSLSATNEKLFF. The CDR3, as DNA: TGTGCCAGCAGCTTGAGCGCAACTAATGAAAAACTGTTTTTT. The chain recombines TRBV5-6 with TRBJ1-4; D unresolved. V shed 1 base and J shed 0 bases, with 4 bases lying between them. The V gene's germline CDR1 is SGHDT and CDR2 YYEEEE. This CDR3 region has 14 residues.

The genes are TRBV7-8 and TRBJ2-7, with D perhaps TRBD1 or TRBD2 (6 bases each). Trimming removed 5 bases at V and 6 bases at J, with 14 bases between. Germline V gene lookup returns CDR1 SGHVS and CDR2 FQNEAQ. The CDR3 consists of 13 residues. The CDR3 region is CASSLRGESEQYV. In DNA form, the CDR3 reads TGTGCCAGCAGCCTAAGGGGGGAGTCCGAGCAGTACGTC.